This record covers a single T cell receptor beta chain. The antigen is not known. These data belong to a study of shared clonotypes between healthy human individuals. The study's findings and limits: On the whole, naive subsets had larger estimated richness than memory subsets had.

CDR1 and CDR2 from the germline V gene are SGHTA and FQGNSA. V shed 5 bases and J 9 bases; nucleotides not matched to a gene: 17. The CDR3 extends over 17 amino acids. The authors distributed each subset's genomic DNA evenly over several immunoSEQ plates. TCRdb's copy holds only in-frame clones and misses some; the assay was immunoSEQ multiplex PCR. This sample carries 800,000 to 1,200,000 clones, about 80% of them seen once, and the ten largest clones take approximately 0.5%. The sample consisted of memory CD4+ T cells from PBMCs. Documented subset: CD45RA-negative fraction. The clonotype comes from a man between 18 and 35 years old in good health. Some clones in this sample may be carry-over from other donors' samples. V is TRBV7-2 and J is TRBJ2-1; 9 bases agree with TRBD2. In DNA, the CDR3 is TGTGCCAGCAGCCCCCGAATAGCGGGAGAGGGGAATACTGAGCAGTTCTTC. Its protein product is CASSPRIAGEGNTEQFF.